What follows are 22 T cell receptor beta chains derived from one specimen sequenced in a study of cytotoxic CD8 clonotypes in ibrutinib-treated CLL. Here immunoSEQ multiplex PCR was the method, and the copy in TCRdb shows in-frame clones only, minus some. The table records about 130,000 clones, around three quarters of them present only once. This material consisted of PBMCs, taken after 12 months of ibrutinib treatment. Receptor source: a human donor with chronic lymphocytic leukemia.

The rearrangement joins TRBV29-1 to TRBJ1-2; 7 bases agree with TRBD1. The CDR3 contains 15 residues. V lost 3 bases and J lost 2; bases outside the gene matches: 9. CDR1 SQVTM and CDR2 ANQGSEA come from the germline V gene. The CDR3 spells CSVDTVGQVNYGYTF. CDR3 bases: TGCAGCGTTGATACCGTAGGACAGGTGAACTATGGCTACACCTTC. The full variable domain, completed using reference TRBV29-1 and TRBJ1-2, is SAVISQKPSRDICQRGTSLTIQCQVDSQVTMMFWYRQQPGQSLTLIATANQGSEATYESGFVIDKFPISRPNLTFSTLTVSNMSPEDSSIYLCSVDTVGQVNYGYTFGSGTRLTVV.

The chain recombines TRBV5-6 with TRBJ2-5; D unresolved. Trimming removed 2 bases at V and 3 bases at J, with 11 bases between. CDR1 is SGHDT, CDR2 YYEEEE, per germline. CDR3 length: 14 amino acids. CDR3 residues: CASSFIATKETQYF. The DNA for the CDR3 is TGTGCCAGCAGCTTTATCGCGACAAAAGAGACCCAGTACTTC.

V gene TRBV11-2 combines with J gene TRBJ1-4; the D gene is possibly TRBD1 (5 bases). Germline lookup yields CDR1 SGHAT and CDR2 FQNNGV. The CDR3 length is 15 residues. The germline V and J ends were trimmed by 6 bases and 3 bases, with 14 bases remaining between them. CDR3 bases: TGTGCCAGCAGTCTATGGGGGGAGGCTAATGAAAAACTGTTTTTT. Protein: CASSLWGEANEKLFF.

The gene calls are TRBV11-3 and TRBJ2-7; no clear D gene. The CDR3 is 14 residues long. The V gene lost 1 base and the J gene lost 1 base, with 8 bases spanning the gap. Per the germline V gene, CDR1 is SGHNT and CDR2 is YENEEA. CDR3 DNA: TGTGCCAGCAGCTTAGGATCGGAATCCTACGAGCAGTACTTC. This encodes CASSLGSESYEQYF.

The chain employs TRBV5-1 and TRBJ1-2; D gene unclear. The length of the CDR3 is 14 residues. Germline V CDR1 and CDR2: SGHRS, YFSETQ. Trimming removed 0 bases at V and 1 base at J, with 7 bases between. CDR3 loop: CASSLDTDNYGYTF. The CDR3, as DNA: TGCGCCAGCAGCTTGGATACGGATAACTATGGCTACACCTTC.

This chain's CDR3 is CASSAGTSGRGYEQYF. As DNA, the CDR3 is TGTGCCAGCAGCGCTGGGACTAGCGGGAGAGGCTACGAGCAGTACTTC. V is TRBV5-6 and J is TRBJ2-7; 14 nucleotides match TRBD2. This CDR3 has 16 amino acids. The trim removed 4 bases at V and 3 bases at J, leaving 6 bases unmatched. Germline V gene data show CDR1 as SGHDT and CDR2 as YYEEEE.

In DNA, the CDR3 is TGTGCCAGCAGCGTAGTCCCGCGGGAGGACAGCACAGATACGCAGTATTTT. This gives the protein CASSVVPREDSTDTQYF. This chain uses TRBV9 with TRBJ2-3; 8 bases line up with TRBD2. The CDR3 loop spans 17 amino acids. With V trimmed by 0 bases and J by 0 bases, 6 bases remained unmatched. Per the germline V gene, CDR1 is SGDLS and CDR2 is YYNGEE.

The chain recombines TRBV2 with TRBJ1-3, with D unresolved. The CDR3 totals 14 residues. The V end was cut by 7 bases, the J end by 6 bases, with 16 bases between. The V gene's germline CDR1 is SNHLY and CDR2 FYNNEI. CDR3 coding DNA: TGTGCCAGCACCCCTACCGGCACGCTAAACACCATATATTTT. Its protein is CASTPTGTLNTIYF.

V and J are TRBV11-3 and TRBJ2-1; 8 bases match TRBD1. With V trimmed by 3 bases and J by 7 bases, 5 bases remained unmatched. CDR3 size: 14 residues. Germline V gene lookup returns CDR1 SGHNT and CDR2 YENEEA. As DNA, the CDR3 is TGTGCCAGCAGCTTGGGGCACAGGGGGAATGAGCAGTTCTTC. Translated: CASSLGHRGNEQFF.

The chain recombines TRBV6-5 with TRBJ1-1; no clear D gene. Trimming took off 0 bases at V and 5 bases at J, with 4 bases between the two ends. This CDR3 is built from 12 residues. Per germline, CDR1 MNHEY and CDR2 SVGAGI. CDR3 region: CASSYSSTEAFF. In DNA, the CDR3 is TGTGCCAGCAGTTACTCCAGTACTGAAGCTTTCTTT.

The genes are TRBV11-1 and TRBJ1-1, with TRBD1 matching 7 bases. The CDR3 is 14 amino acids. V was pared by 5 bases and J by 11 bases, with 14 bases of the junction left unmatched. Germline V CDR1 and CDR2: SGHAT, FQDESV (reference sequence). The CDR3: CASSAYRGGRDAFF. CDR3 sequence (DNA): TGTGCCAGCAGCGCCTACAGGGGCGGACGCGACGCTTTCTTT.

CDR3 in DNA: TGTGCCAGCACAGGACAAAGCTCTGGGGCCAACGTCCTGACTTTC. Translated: CASTGQSSGANVLTF. The J gene is TRBJ2-6, the V gene TRBV6-1, with a tentative D call TRBD1 (5 bases). The CDR3 runs to 15 residues. CDR1 and CDR2 (germline): MNHNS, SASEGT. The ends were cut back, 7 bases at V and 0 bases at J, with 10 bases in the middle.

The chain uses TRBV29-1 and TRBJ2-3, with 7 bases identical to TRBD2. The germline V gene has CDR1 SQVTM and CDR2 ANQGSEA. CDR3 size: 13 residues. Trimming took 2 bases from V and 4 from J; bases not matched to a gene: 3. The CDR3 loop is CSVELGGADTQYF. The CDR3 bases are TGCAGCGTTGAATTGGGGGGGGCAGATACGCAGTATTTT.

The rearrangement uses TRBV29-1 and TRBJ2-1; the match to TRBD2 covers 10 bases. The ends lost 7 bases at V and 3 bases at J; junction bases unmatched: 6. The CDR3 length is 14 residues. CDR1 is SQVTM and CDR2 is ANQGSEA in the germline V gene. The CDR3 is CSGLAGVFYNEQFF. The DNA of the CDR3 is TGCAGCGGTCTAGCGGGAGTGTTCTACAATGAGCAGTTCTTC.

The rearrangement joins TRBV7-9 to TRBJ2-3; D is perhaps TRBD1 (6 bases). V lost 6 bases, J lost 5 bases, and 15 bases lay in between. The V gene's germline CDR1 is SEHNR and CDR2 FQNEAQ (reference sequence). The CDR3 consists of 14 residues. This CDR3 is CASSSRTERDTQYF. The DNA of the CDR3 is TGTGCCAGCAGTTCAAGGACAGAAAGAGATACGCAGTATTTT.

The V gene is TRBV7-9, the J gene TRBJ1-4; 8 bases are shared with TRBD1. V shed 5 bases and J 0 bases; nucleotides not matched to a gene: 5. Germline CDR1 SEHNR, CDR2 FQNEAQ (reference sequence). CDR3 size: 16 residues. The CDR3 coding sequence is TGTGCCAGCAGCCCGGGACAGGCAGCAACTAATGAAAAACTGTTTTTT. Protein product: CASSPGQAATNEKLFF.

The V and J genes are TRBV30 and TRBJ2-1; D is uncertain. The CDR3 is made up of 14 amino acids. V was clipped by 7 bases and J by 1 base, with 14 bases between them. Per the germline V gene, CDR1 is GTSNPN and CDR2 is SVGIG (reference sequence). CDR3 DNA sequence: TGTGCCTCGGTTCATGGACGGTCCTACAATGAGCAGTTCTTC. Protein: CASVHGRSYNEQFF.

The rearrangement joins TRBV7-9 to TRBJ2-7; no clear D gene. The germline V and J ends were trimmed by 1 base and 4 bases, with 8 bases remaining between them. The V gene's germline CDR1 is SEHNR and CDR2 FQNEAQ (reference sequence). CDR3 size: 13 residues. DNA for the CDR3: TGTGCCAGCAGCTTAGAGGCCGAGTACGAGCAGTACTTC. This gives the protein CASSLEAEYEQYF.

A single count supports this clone. The chain uses TRBV6-5 and TRBJ2-7, with D perhaps TRBD2 (6 bases). This CDR3 has 15 amino acids. The V end lost 2 bases, the J end lost 6 bases, and 17 bases lay between the germline ends. Germline V lookup: CDR1 MNHEY, CDR2 SVGAGI. CDR3 loop: CASSYAGLYRREQYF. CDR3 in DNA: TGTGCCAGCAGTTACGCGGGACTCTATCGCCGCGAGCAGTACTTC.

V is TRBV28 and J is TRBJ2-5; 7 bases agree with TRBD1. The CDR3 has 16 amino acids. From germline, CDR1 is MDHEN and CDR2 SYDVKM. V gave up 2 bases and J gave up 1 base; unmatched junction bases: 7. This CDR3 reads CASSLPRDRTQETQYF. The CDR3 nucleotides read TGTGCCAGCAGTTTACCCCGGGACAGAACCCAAGAGACCCAGTACTTC.

V usage is TRBV18 and J usage is TRBJ2-7; D remains unclear. Looked up from germline, CDR1 is KGHSH and CDR2 is LQKENI. This CDR3 region has 13 residues. Trimming pared 3 bases from V and 3 bases from J, leaving 9 bases between. Here the CDR3 DNA reads TGTGCCAGCTCACCGGGGTTCCGCTACGAGCAGTACTTC. This encodes CASSPGFRYEQYF.

The chain recombines TRBV30 with TRBJ2-5; a possible D gene is TRBD2 (7 bases). In germline, CDR1 is GTSNPN, CDR2 SVGIG (reference sequence). With 5 bases removed from V and 1 base from J, the gap between germline ends came to 14 bases. The CDR3 totals 14 residues. The CDR3 spells CAWLLGGLQETQYF. DNA of the CDR3: TGTGCCTGGCTCCTCGGGGGGCTCCAAGAGACCCAGTACTTC.